Listed below are T cell receptor beta chains from one sample, sequenced in a study of blood T cells in healthy people across ages. TCRdb used MiXCR to reprocess the 5' RACE reads, holding one entry per CDR3 protein. The table lists around 1,700,000 distinct CDR3 sequences, approximately 28% of them singletons. The sequencing sample was made of blood. These TCRs come from a woman younger than 45 in good health. Both conserved end residues are part of each CDR3. D genes are given only for firm matches. Only part of the rows carry a size: once, few, many, or a class if the clone is expanded.

-	TRBJ1-1	TRBV30	-	CAWGALWGSTEAFF	TGTGCCTGGGGTGCTTTGTGGGGTTCGACTGAAGCTTTCTTT
-	TRBJ2-7	TRBV5-5	-	CASRINLGFLSYEQYF	TGTGCCAGCAGGATTAATTTGGGATTCCTCTCCTACGAGCAGTACTTC
-	TRBJ2-1	TRBV20-1	few	CSARDLKGRSYNEQFF	TGCAGTGCTAGAGATCTTAAGGGTCGAAGTTACAATGAGCAGTTCTTC
-	TRBJ1-1	TRBV12-3/TRBV12-4	once	CASSRASMNTEAFF	TGTGCCAGCAGCCGGGCATCCATGAACACTGAAGCTTTCTTT
-	TRBJ2-5	TRBV29-1	few	CSVEQYQETQYF	TGCAGCGTTGAACAGTATCAAGAGACCCAGTACTTC
-	TRBJ2-1	TRBV12-3/TRBV12-4	once	CASRDFSSYNEQFF	TGTGCCAGCCGGGACTTCAGCTCCTACAATGAGCAGTTCTTC
-	TRBJ1-2	TRBV6-1	-	CASRPGPESYTF	TGTGCCAGCAGACCCGGCCCCGAGAGCTACACCTTC
TRBD1	TRBJ1-2	TRBV4-1	few	CASSRGQGENYGYTF	TGCGCCAGCAGCCGCGGACAGGGGGAAAACTATGGCTACACCTTC
TRBD1	TRBJ1-1	TRBV12-3/TRBV12-4	-	CANSRRQGEAFF	TGTGCCAACAGTCGGAGACAGGGGGAAGCTTTCTTT
TRBD1	TRBJ2-7	TRBV7-9	-	CASGEGTASYEQYF	TGTGCCAGCGGTGAAGGGACAGCCTCCTACGAGCAGTACTTC
-	TRBJ2-7	TRBV10-3	many	CAISRVLGAGEQYF	TGTGCCATCAGTCGAGTCCTAGGGGCGGGGGAGCAGTACTTC
TRBD2	TRBJ2-1	TRBV3-1	-	CASSHSYSGGRNEQFF	TGTGCCAGCAGCCATTCCTATAGCGGGGGCCGCAATGAGCAGTTCTTC
-	TRBJ2-1	TRBV6-6	-	CANSYSITSSYNEQFF	TGTGCCAACAGTTACTCGATAACCAGCTCCTACAATGAGCAGTTCTTC
-	TRBJ2-5	TRBV5-1	-	CASSLAGASQGNEQYF	TGCGCCAGCAGCTTGGCCGGGGCTAGCCAAGGCAATGAGCAGTACTTC
-	TRBJ2-2	TRBV5-1	-	CASRKIETGELFF	TGCGCCAGCAGAAAAATCGAGACTGGGGAGCTGTTTTTT
-	TRBJ2-3	TRBV15	-	CATSRANGGLTDTQYF	TGTGCCACCAGCAGGGCTAACGGGGGGCTCACAGATACGCAGTATTTT
-	TRBJ2-3	TRBV29-1	many	CSVEDSGSRGTDTQYF	TGCAGCGTTGAAGATTCCGGGTCAAGGGGCACAGATACGCAGTATTTT
TRBD2	TRBJ2-5	TRBV3-1	-	CASSQGTGGPSNEQYF	TGTGCCAGCAGCCAAGGGACGGGGGGGCCTTCCAATGAGCAGTACTTC
-	TRBJ1-2	TRBV4-1	-	CARSQGFLPYGYTF	TGCGCCAGAAGCCAAGGCTTCCTACCATATGGCTACACCTTC
TRBD1	TRBJ1-5	TRBV2	-	CASSEAMAPQGHQPQHF	TGTGCCAGCAGTGAAGCAATGGCCCCACAGGGGCACCAGCCCCAGCATTTT
TRBD2	TRBJ2-5	TRBV5-6	few	CASSLGSKLAEQETQYF	TGTGCCAGCAGCTTGGGATCCAAACTAGCGGAGCAAGAGACCCAGTACTTC
TRBD2	TRBJ2-3	TRBV6-5	-	CASTAGDLDPDTQYF	TGTGCCAGCACCGCGGGGGACCTCGACCCAGATACGCAGTATTTT
-	TRBJ1-5	TRBV7-2	few	CASTKPGSRGRGQPQHF	TGTGCCAGCACCAAGCCGGGATCCCGGGGGCGAGGTCAGCCCCAGCATTTT
TRBD1	TRBJ2-5	TRBV6-5	few	CASSYSRPGGLDETQYF	TGTGCCAGCAGTTACTCACGTCCAGGGGGTCTTGACGAGACCCAGTACTTC
-	TRBJ1-6	TRBV20-1	few	CSARAHRGTGGSSPLHF	TGCAGTGCTAGAGCTCATAGGGGAACGGGGGGGAGTTCACCCCTCCACTTT
-	TRBJ2-1	TRBV4-1	-	CASSLGGRQYNEQFF	TGCGCCAGCAGCCTTGGGGGGCGCCAATACAATGAGCAGTTCTTC
-	TRBJ1-2	TRBV5-6	many	CASSFLAGTYGYTF	TGTGCCAGCAGCTTTTTAGCGGGGACCTATGGCTACACCTTC
-	TRBJ1-1	TRBV10-3	few	CAISVGGGAYTEAFF	TGTGCCATCAGTGTGGGGGGTGGGGCCTACACTGAAGCTTTCTTT
-	TRBJ1-1	TRBV20-1	few	CSARPGTRRTEAFF	TGCAGTGCTAGACCCGGGACCAGAAGGACTGAAGCTTTCTTT
-	TRBJ1-2	TRBV6-1	-	CASSETPIRSNGYTF	TGTGCCAGCAGTGAAACCCCCATTAGGAGTAATGGCTACACCTTC
TRBD2	TRBJ2-7	TRBV5-5	-	CASTWLAGGWNEQYF	TGTGCCAGCACTTGGCTAGCGGGAGGGTGGAATGAGCAGTACTTC
-	TRBJ2-1	TRBV5-5	few	CASSLGGGPLNEQFF	TGTGCCAGCAGCTTAGGGGGGGGGCCTCTTAATGAGCAGTTCTTC
TRBD1	TRBJ1-5	TRBV20-1	few	CSARDGRQGSNQPQHF	TGCAGTGCTAGAGATGGGAGACAGGGAAGCAATCAGCCCCAGCATTTT
-	TRBJ1-5	TRBV4-1	-	CASSLTLSNQPQHF	TGCGCCAGCAGCCTAACCTTGAGCAATCAGCCCCAGCATTTT
TRBD2	TRBJ2-1	TRBV9	few	CASSRPFAGGVTYNEQFF	TGTGCCAGCAGCCGCCCCTTTGCGGGGGGCGTAACCTACAATGAGCAGTTCTTC
-	TRBJ2-1	TRBV24-1	many	CATSARASYNEQFF	TGTGCCACCAGTGCCAGGGCCTCCTACAATGAGCAGTTCTTC
-	TRBJ2-7	TRBV6-5	many	CASSYSSNSYGYEQYF	TGTGCCAGCAGTTACTCGTCAAATTCTTACGGCTACGAGCAGTACTTC
-	TRBJ2-3	TRBV7-3	-	CASSYIHSSTDTQYF	TGTGCCAGCAGCTATATCCATTCTAGCACAGATACGCAGTATTTT
-	TRBJ2-3	TRBV4-2	once	CASSQESSSGGTDTQYF	TGTGCCAGCAGCCAAGAATCGAGTAGCGGAGGCACAGATACGCAGTATTTT
-	TRBJ2-7	TRBV7-2	-	CASGLSRGEQYF	TGTGCCAGCGGCTTAAGTCGGGGCGAGCAGTACTTC
TRBD1	TRBJ1-2	TRBV5-5	few	CASSLAGTGVLYGYTF	TGTGCCAGCAGCTTAGCCGGGACAGGGGTTCTCTATGGCTACACCTTC
TRBD1	TRBJ1-1	TRBV5-1	few	CASSWTGTGTGGTEAFF	TGCGCCAGCAGCTGGACCGGGACAGGGACAGGAGGCACTGAAGCTTTCTTT
TRBD2	TRBJ2-1	TRBV7-9	-	CASSLTSGSDEQFF	TGTGCCAGCAGCTTAACTAGCGGGAGCGATGAGCAGTTCTTC
TRBD1	TRBJ1-2	TRBV3-1	-	CASSQGSAQGAYCGYTF	TGTGCCAGCAGCCAAGGGTCGGCCCAGGGGGCCTACTGTGGCTACACCTTC
-	TRBJ1-4	TRBV20-1	few	CSARDPGKGEKLFF	TGCAGTGCTAGAGATCCAGGGAAGGGCGAAAAACTGTTTTTT
TRBD1	TRBJ1-2	TRBV7-9	few	CASKTGQGYGYTF	TGTGCCAGCAAAACGGGACAGGGGTATGGCTACACCTTC
TRBD2	TRBJ2-1	TRBV5-1	-	CASSGASGSGWSEQFF	TGCGCCAGCAGTGGGGCTAGCGGGAGCGGGTGGAGTGAGCAGTTCTTC
-	TRBJ2-1	TRBV7-2	few	CASSFPPSEQFF	TGTGCCAGCAGCTTTCCCCCTTCTGAGCAGTTCTTC
TRBD2	TRBJ2-1	TRBV12-3/TRBV12-4	many	CASSFSMSSGREQFF	TGTGCCAGCAGTTTTTCGATGTCTAGCGGCAGGGAGCAGTTCTTC
-	TRBJ1-1	TRBV20-1	many	CSATDSGSGRTFF	TGCAGTGCTACCGACTCGGGATCGGGGAGAACTTTCTTT
-	TRBJ1-6	TRBV4-3	few	CASSQAGGTNSPLHF	TGCGCCAGCAGCCAAGCGGGGGGTACTAATTCACCCCTCCACTTT
-	TRBJ2-7	TRBV20-1	few	CSALPGGGEQYF	TGCAGCGCGCTTCCAGGGGGAGGCGAGCAGTACTTC
-	TRBJ2-2	TRBV5-6	-	CASSPLGRTGELFF	TGTGCCAGCAGTCCCCTAGGGAGGACCGGGGAGCTGTTTTTT
-	TRBJ2-7	TRBV9	many	CASSARPTYEQYF	TGTGCCAGCAGCGCGCGACCTACCTACGAGCAGTACTTC
TRBD2	TRBJ2-3	TRBV6-5	few	CASRSLAGEGDTQYF	TGTGCCAGCAGATCCTTAGCGGGAGAGGGAGATACGCAGTATTTT